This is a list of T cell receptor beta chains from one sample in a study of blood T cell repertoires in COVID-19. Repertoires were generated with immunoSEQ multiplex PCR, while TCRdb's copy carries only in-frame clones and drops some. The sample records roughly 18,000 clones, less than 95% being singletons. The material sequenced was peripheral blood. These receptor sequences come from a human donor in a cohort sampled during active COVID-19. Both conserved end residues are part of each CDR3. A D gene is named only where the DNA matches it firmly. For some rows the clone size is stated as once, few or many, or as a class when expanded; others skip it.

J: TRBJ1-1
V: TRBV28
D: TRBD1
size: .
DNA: TGTGCCAGCAGAAAAATTGGGACAGTTGAAGCTTTCTTT
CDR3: CASRKIGTVEAFF

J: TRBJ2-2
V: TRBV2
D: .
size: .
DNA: TGTGCCAGCAGTGCCGGACTTTATACCGGGGAGCTGTTTTTT
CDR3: CASSAGLYTGELFF

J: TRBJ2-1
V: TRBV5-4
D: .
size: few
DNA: TGTGCCAGCAGCTTGGGCGCGGCCTCCGGCAATGAGCAGTTCTTC
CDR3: CASSLGAASGNEQFF

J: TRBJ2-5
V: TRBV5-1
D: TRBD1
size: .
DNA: TGCGCCAGCAGCACAGGGGCAGGCCAAGAGACCCAGTACTTC
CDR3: CASSTGAGQETQYF

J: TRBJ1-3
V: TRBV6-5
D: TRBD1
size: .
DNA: TGTGCCAGCAGTTACTCCCCCCAGGGGGCCGGGAACACCATATATTTT
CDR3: CASSYSPQGAGNTIYF

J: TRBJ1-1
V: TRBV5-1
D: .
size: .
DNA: TGCGCCAGCAGCATTACCCCGCCAGGGGTCGGCACTGAAGCTTTCTTT
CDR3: CASSITPPGVGTEAFF

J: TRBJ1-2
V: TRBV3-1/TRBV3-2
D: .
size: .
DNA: TGTGCCAGCAGCCAAGCCAGAAATAACTATGGCTACACCTTC
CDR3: CASSQARNNYGYTF

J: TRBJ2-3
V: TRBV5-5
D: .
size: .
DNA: TGTGCCAGCAGCTTGGAGGGGGGGCGCTCAGATACGCAGTATTTT
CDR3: CASSLEGGRSDTQYF

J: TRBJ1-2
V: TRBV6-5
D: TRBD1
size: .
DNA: TGTGCCAGCAGGATTGGACAGGGGGGAGGCTACACCTTC
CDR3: CASRIGQGGGYTF

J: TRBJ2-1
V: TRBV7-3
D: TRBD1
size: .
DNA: TGTGCCAGCAGCCTAAACAGGGGTGGCAATGAGCAGTTCTTC
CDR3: CASSLNRGGNEQFF

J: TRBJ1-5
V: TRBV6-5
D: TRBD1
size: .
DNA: TGTGCCAGCAGGACAGGGGCGTGGAGCAATCAGCCCCAGCATTTT
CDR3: CASRTGAWSNQPQHF

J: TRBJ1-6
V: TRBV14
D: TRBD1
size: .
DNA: TGTGCCAGCAGCTTGTCGGACAGGGGTCGTTCACCCCTCCACTTT
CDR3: CASSLSDRGRSPLHF

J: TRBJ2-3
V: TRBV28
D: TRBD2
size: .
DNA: TGTGCCAGCGGGGCTAGCGGGAGTAAAGATACGCAGTATTTT
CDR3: CASGASGSKDTQYF

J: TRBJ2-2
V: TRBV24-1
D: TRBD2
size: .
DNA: TGTGCCACCAGTGACCAAACGGGACTAGCGGGAGATCATGGCCCCGGGGAGCTGTTTTTT
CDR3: CATSDQTGLAGDHGPGELFF

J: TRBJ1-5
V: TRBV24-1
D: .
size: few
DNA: TGTGCCACCAGTGGTTTACAGAGCAATCAGCCCCAGCATTTT
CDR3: CATSGLQSNQPQHF

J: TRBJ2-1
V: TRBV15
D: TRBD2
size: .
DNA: TGTGCCACGGGACTAGCGTTATACAATGAGCAGTTCTTC
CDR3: CATGLALYNEQFF

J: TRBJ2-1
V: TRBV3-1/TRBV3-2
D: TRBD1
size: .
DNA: TGTGCCAGTAACGACGACAGGGTGAAGGGGCAGGGTGAGCAGTTCTTC
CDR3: CASNDDRVKGQGEQFF

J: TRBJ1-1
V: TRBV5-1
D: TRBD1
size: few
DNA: TGCGCCACCTCGACAACAGCGGTGACAGGGATGACTGAAGCTTTCTTT
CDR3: CATSTTAVTGMTEAFF

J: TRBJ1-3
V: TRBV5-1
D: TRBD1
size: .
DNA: TGCGCCAGCAGCCGGGACAGCCTACGATCCTCTGGAAACACCATATATTTT
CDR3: CASSRDSLRSSGNTIYF

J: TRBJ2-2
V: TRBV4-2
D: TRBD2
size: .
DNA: TGTGCCAGCAGCCAATGGCTAGCGGGGGCCGAGGGCGGGGAGCTGTTTTTT
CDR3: CASSQWLAGAEGGELFF

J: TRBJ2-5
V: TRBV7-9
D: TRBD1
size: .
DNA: TGTGCCAGCAGCCCGAGGACAGGCCTCCAAGAGACCCAGTACTTC
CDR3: CASSPRTGLQETQYF

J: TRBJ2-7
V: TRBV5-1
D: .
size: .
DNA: TGCGCCAGCAGCTTGAATTTTGGGCAGGGCAGATCCTACGAGCAGTACTTC
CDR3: CASSLNFGQGRSYEQYF

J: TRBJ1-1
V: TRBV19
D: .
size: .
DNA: TGTGCCAGTCGAGGAGGAGGCACTGAAGCTTTCTTT
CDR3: CASRGGGTEAFF

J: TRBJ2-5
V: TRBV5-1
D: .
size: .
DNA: TGCGCCAGCAGCGATGGAGGACCGCGAGAGACCCAGTACTTC
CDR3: CASSDGGPRETQYF

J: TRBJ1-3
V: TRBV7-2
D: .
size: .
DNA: TGTGCCAGCGCCCTGGTGGGGGGGACAGGAAACACCATATATTTT
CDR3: CASALVGGTGNTIYF

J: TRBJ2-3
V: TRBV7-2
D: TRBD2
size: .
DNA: TGTGCCAGCAGCGACGGACTAGCGGGAGGCACAGATACGCAGTATTTT
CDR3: CASSDGLAGGTDTQYF

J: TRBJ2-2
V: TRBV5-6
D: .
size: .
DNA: TGTGCCAGCAGCTTGGAGAAAGGGGGTAACACCGGGGAGCTGTTTTTT
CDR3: CASSLEKGGNTGELFF

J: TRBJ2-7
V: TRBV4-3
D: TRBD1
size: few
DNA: TGCGCCAGCAGCCGCGGACAGGGGTCGGGAGAGCAGTACTTC
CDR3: CASSRGQGSGEQYF

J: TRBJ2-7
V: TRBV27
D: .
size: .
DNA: TGTGCCAGCAGTTTGATATCTAGCTCCTACGAGCAGTACTTC
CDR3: CASSLISSSYEQYF

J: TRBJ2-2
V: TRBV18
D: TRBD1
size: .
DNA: TGTGCCAGCTCACCCCCGACAGGGGTTGGCGGGGAGCTGTTTTTT
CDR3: CASSPPTGVGGELFF

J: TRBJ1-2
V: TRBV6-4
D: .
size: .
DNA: TGTGCCAGCAGTGACAGGGAGGGATATGGCTACACCTTC
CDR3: CASSDREGYGYTF

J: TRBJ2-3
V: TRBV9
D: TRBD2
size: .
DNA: TGTGCCAGCAGCCGAGCGGGATCTAGCACAGATACGCAGTATTTT
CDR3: CASSRAGSSTDTQYF

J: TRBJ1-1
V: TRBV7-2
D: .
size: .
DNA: TGTGCCAGCAGCTTAGTGGGAGGGCTGGTCACTGAAGCTTTCTTT
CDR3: CASSLVGGLVTEAFF

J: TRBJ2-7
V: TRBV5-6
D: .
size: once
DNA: TGTGCCAGCGGTTATGGGACACGGGTCTACGAGCAGTACTTC
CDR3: CASGYGTRVYEQYF

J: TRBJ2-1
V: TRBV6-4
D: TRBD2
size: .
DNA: TGTGCCAGCAGTGAATCGGGCGGGGGGAATGAGCAGTTCTTC
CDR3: CASSESGGGNEQFF

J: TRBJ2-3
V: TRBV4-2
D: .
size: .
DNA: TGTGCCAGCAGCTCCCCCGGAGCGGACACAGATACGCAGTATTTT
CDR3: CASSSPGADTDTQYF

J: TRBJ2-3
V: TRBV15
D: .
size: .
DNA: TGTGCCACCAGCAGAGGGGGGGGCGGCACAGATACGCAGTATTTT
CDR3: CATSRGGGGTDTQYF

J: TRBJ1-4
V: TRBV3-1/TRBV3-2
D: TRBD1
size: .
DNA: TGTGCCAGCAGCCGTTCGCACGGGACAGCTAATGAAAAACTGTTTTTT
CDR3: CASSRSHGTANEKLFF

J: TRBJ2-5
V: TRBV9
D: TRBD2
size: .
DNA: TGTGCCAGCAGCCCCCCTGGGGGGGGAACCTTAAAGACCCAGTACTTC
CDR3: CASSPPGGGTLKTQYF

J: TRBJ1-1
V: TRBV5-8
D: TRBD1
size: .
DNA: TGTGCCAGTCCTCGGACAGGGGGCGGTCTAGGCACTGAAGCTTTCTTT
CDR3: CASPRTGGGLGTEAFF

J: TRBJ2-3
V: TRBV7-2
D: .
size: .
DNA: TGTGCCAGCTTAAATAGGGGGGGTACAGATACGCAGTATTTT
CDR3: CASLNRGGTDTQYF

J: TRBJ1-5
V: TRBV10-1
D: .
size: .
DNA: TGCGCCAGCAGGGGGGGATTACGGAATCCTCAGCCCCAGCATTTT
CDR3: CASRGGLRNPQPQHF